These T cell receptor beta chains were read from a single sample in a study of T cell responses to AZD1222 COVID-19 vaccine. The table came from immunoSEQ multiplex PCR; TCRdb's copy has only in-frame clones and leaves some out. The sample consists of some 130,000 clones, over 90% of them appearing once. The specimen comprised peripheral blood, sampled on day 0 of AZD1222 vaccination. Source of these receptors: an adult in good health. The CDR3 runs from the conserved cysteine through the conserved F or W. The order of the fields is D gene, clone size, V gene, J gene, CDR3 protein, CDR3 DNA. D genes are given only for firm matches. Only some rows state a clone size, as once, few, many or a class for expanded clones.

NA	once	TRBV2	TRBJ1-2	CASSPPGDTNYGYTF	TGTGCCAGCAGTCCCCCAGGGGATACTAACTATGGCTACACCTTC
NA	NA	TRBV9	TRBJ1-1	CASSVGPANTEAFF	TGTGCCAGCAGCGTAGGTCCGGCGAACACTGAAGCTTTCTTT
NA	NA	TRBV30	TRBJ1-4	CAWREKGGDNEKLFF	TGTGCCTGGAGAGAGAAGGGGGGGGATAATGAAAAACTGTTTTTT
NA	NA	TRBV20-1	TRBJ1-2	CSASSTRGDYGYTF	TGCAGTGCTAGTTCTACGAGGGGGGACTATGGCTACACCTTC
NA	NA	TRBV18	TRBJ2-1	CASSPGSGPYNEQFF	TGTGCCAGCTCACCTGGTAGCGGACCGTACAATGAGCAGTTCTTC
NA	NA	TRBV28	TRBJ1-2	CASSLNRDYGYTF	TGTGCCAGCAGTCTCAACAGGGACTATGGCTACACCTTC
TRBD2	NA	TRBV30	TRBJ2-1	CAWEIGSGSGDEQFF	TGTGCCTGGGAGATAGGGAGCGGGAGCGGCGATGAGCAGTTCTTC
NA	NA	TRBV28	TRBJ1-1	CASSLGVPGGTEAFF	TGTGCCAGCAGTTTGGGAGTGCCGGGTGGGACTGAAGCTTTCTTT
NA	NA	TRBV28	TRBJ1-4	CASSYSPNSQEKLFF	TGTGCCAGCAGTTATTCCCCCAACTCCCAGGAAAAACTGTTTTTT
NA	once	TRBV7-2	TRBJ1-2	CASSSFTPSKNGYTF	TGTGCCAGCAGCTCCTTCACTCCCAGCAAGAATGGCTACACCTTC
TRBD1	NA	TRBV29-1	TRBJ1-2	CSVEGTGGMGYTF	TGCAGCGTTGAAGGGACAGGGGGCATGGGCTACACCTTC
NA	NA	TRBV4-2	TRBJ2-5	CASSQAPGAETQYF	TGTGCCAGCAGCCAAGCCCCGGGAGCAGAGACCCAGTACTTC
NA	NA	TRBV13	TRBJ1-2	CASSLGTDPNYGYTF	TGTGCCAGCAGCTTAGGGACGGATCCTAACTATGGCTACACCTTC
TRBD2	NA	TRBV5-5	TRBJ2-1	CASSRLARGDWNEQFF	TGTGCCAGCAGCCGACTAGCCCGGGGCGACTGGAATGAGCAGTTCTTC
NA	NA	TRBV28	TRBJ2-5	CASSLKSSRRETQYF	TGTGCCAGCAGTTTGAAGTCTAGCCGGCGAGAGACCCAGTACTTC
TRBD1	NA	TRBV28	TRBJ1-4	CASSPPGQGEKLFF	TGTGCCAGCAGTCCCCCGGGACAGGGAGAAAAACTGTTTTTT
NA	NA	TRBV4-1	TRBJ1-3	CASSPLQFSSGNTIYF	TGCGCCAGCAGCCCCCTACAGTTTTCCTCTGGAAACACCATATATTTT
NA	NA	TRBV7-8	TRBJ2-4	CASSLGLAKNIQYF	TGTGCCAGCAGCTTAGGTCTGGCCAAAAACATTCAGTACTTC
NA	NA	TRBV9	TRBJ1-4	CASSVATGNEKLFF	TGTGCCAGCAGCGTAGCTACAGGGAATGAAAAACTGTTTTTT
NA	NA	TRBV5-1	TRBJ1-2	CASSLAGHAGYGYTF	TGCGCCAGCAGCTTGGCCGGACATGCGGGCTATGGCTACACCTTC
NA	once	TRBV7-8	TRBJ1-4	CASSLGVGLGNEKLFF	TGTGCCAGCAGCTTAGGGGTGGGACTTGGGAATGAAAAACTGTTTTTT
TRBD1	NA	TRBV7-9	TRBJ2-2	CASSSRTGAGIGELFF	TGTGCCAGCAGCTCAAGGACAGGGGCAGGTATCGGGGAGCTGTTTTTT
TRBD2	NA	TRBV3-1/TRBV3-2	TRBJ2-3	CASSLGGGVRTDTQYF	TGTGCCAGCAGCCTCGGCGGGGGAGTACGCACAGATACGCAGTATTTT
TRBD1	NA	TRBV7-9	TRBJ1-3	CASSSPPDRVTGNTIYF	TGTGCCAGCAGCTCTCCTCCGGACAGGGTAACTGGAAACACCATATATTTT
TRBD1	NA	TRBV7-6	TRBJ2-1	CASSLEDRGYDEQFF	TGTGCCAGCAGCTTAGAGGACAGGGGGTACGATGAGCAGTTCTTC
NA	NA	TRBV12-5	TRBJ2-2	CASRRVEAGELFF	TGTGCTAGTCGGCGAGTTGAGGCCGGGGAGCTGTTTTTT
NA	NA	TRBV11-3	TRBJ2-7	CASSLSLGYEQYF	TGTGCCAGCAGCCTGAGTCTGGGCTACGAGCAGTACTTC
NA	NA	TRBV7-3	TRBJ2-5	CASSLREGETQYF	TGTGCCAGCAGCTTAAGAGAAGGCGAGACCCAGTACTTC
NA	NA	TRBV28	TRBJ2-7	CASSLSPSYEQYF	TGTGCCAGCAGTTTGAGTCCCTCCTACGAGCAGTACTTC
NA	NA	TRBV12-3/TRBV12-4	TRBJ1-6	CASSLGSGVPLHF	TGTGCCAGCAGTTTAGGCTCGGGGGTTCCCCTCCACTTT
NA	NA	TRBV28	TRBJ2-5	CASSLTGGDKTQYF	TGTGCCAGCAGTTTAACAGGTGGTGATAAGACCCAGTACTTC